This T cell receptor beta chain was identified during a study of spatial heterogeneity in lung cancer. This clonotype occurred many times. This beta chain lies outside the target of a library built for alpha chains; its clone size means little. The time point here: sample taken at primary tumor resection. The input material, whole RNA from tumor, nontumor lung or frozen PBMC, was sequenced unsorted. Germline values: CDR1 ENHRY, CDR2 SYGVKD. The CDR3 runs to 16 residues. Losses at the gene ends were 1 base for V and 1 base for J; bases not matched to a gene: 6. One entry per CDR3 protein, called by TCRdb with MiXCR from the 5' RACE reads. The sample holds under 8,000 distinct CDR3 sequences, 3.5% to 5% seen once.

This TCR derives from a female donor with early-stage non-small cell lung cancer. The sequencing here drew on normal lung tissue next to the tumor, taken at surgery. The chain employs TRBV10-3 and TRBJ1-1, with 7 bases fitting TRBD1. The CDR3 spells CAISELDRRENTEAFF. The CDR3 coding sequence is TGTGCCATCAGTGAGTTGGACAGGCGCGAGAACACTGAAGCTTTCTTT.